These T cell receptor beta chains were read from a single sample in a study of cytomegalovirus exposure and HLA in healthy donors. The data were produced by immunoSEQ multiplex PCR, yet TCRdb's version contains in-frame clones alone and is incomplete. The sample includes fewer than 200,000 clones, approximately 78% seen only once; the top ten take approximately 7%. The sequenced sample consisted of PBMCs. The receptors were sampled from a woman aged 25-40 years in good health and CMV-seropositive. CDR3s include the opening cysteine and the closing phenylalanine or tryptophan. Fields, in order: clone size, J gene, V gene, D gene, CDR3 protein, CDR3 DNA. D genes are given only for firm matches. Expanded clones are given a class, and other clones once, few, many or no size at all.

few	TRBJ2-3	TRBV27	-	CASSLRGFKETSSTDTQYF	TGTGCCAGCAGTTTACGGGGGTTTAAGGAGACCTCTAGCACAGATACGCAGTATTTT
-	TRBJ2-1	TRBV6-5	-	CASRNLIRTELQFF	TGTGCCAGCAGGAACTTAATACGGACTGAGCTCCAGTTCTTC
-	TRBJ1-2	TRBV9	TRBD1	CASSVALTGTANYGYTF	TGTGCCAGCAGCGTAGCTTTAACCGGGACAGCGAACTATGGCTACACCTTC
-	TRBJ2-7	TRBV6-6	-	CASSYGLAHEQYF	TGTGCCAGCAGTTACGGGTTAGCTCACGAGCAGTACTTC
-	TRBJ1-1	TRBV12-5	-	CASGLAKSDSLNMNTEAFF	TGTGCTAGTGGTTTGGCCAAATCGGACAGCTTAAACATGAACACTGAAGCTTTCTTT
-	TRBJ1-6	TRBV6-5	TRBD1	CASSRDRGNSPLHF	TGTGCCAGCAGTCGGGACAGGGGGAATTCACCCCTCCACTTT
-	TRBJ2-1	TRBV7-9	-	CANGGSSYNEQFF	TGTGCCAACGGGGGTAGCTCCTACAATGAGCAGTTCTTC
-	TRBJ2-7	TRBV7-6	-	CASSLESGPHEQYF	TGTGCCAGCAGCTTAGAGTCAGGGCCGCACGAGCAGTACTTC
-	TRBJ2-5	TRBV27	-	CASSPFWEPIGTQYF	TGTGCCAGCAGTCCTTTTTGGGAGCCGATCGGGACCCAGTACTTC
-	TRBJ1-1	TRBV15	-	CATSRDPPLGFRNTEAFF	TGTGCCACCAGCAGAGATCCCCCACTAGGGTTCAGGAACACTGAAGCTTTCTTT
-	TRBJ1-1	TRBV13	-	CASSLGLKAVNTEAFF	TGTGCCAGCAGCTTAGGCCTCAAGGCGGTGAACACTGAAGCTTTCTTT
once	TRBJ2-7	TRBV5-6	-	CASSLGPKYEQYF	TGTGCCAGCAGCTTGGGTCCGAAATACGAGCAGTACTTC
-	TRBJ1-5	TRBV30	-	CAYSREPSNQPQHF	TGTGCCTATTCCCGGGAGCCTAGCAATCAGCCCCAGCATTTT
-	TRBJ2-5	TRBV5-5	TRBD1	CASSVNRGRIGETQYF	TGTGCCAGCAGCGTCAACAGGGGGCGCATCGGAGAGACCCAGTACTTC
-	TRBJ2-1	TRBV5-4	TRBD2	CASSRGRAGEYNEQFF	TGTGCCAGCAGCCGGGGCCGTGCGGGGGAGTACAATGAGCAGTTCTTC
-	TRBJ2-7	TRBV2	-	CASSEGRRESYEQYF	TGTGCCAGCAGTGAAGGGAGACGCGAGTCCTACGAGCAGTACTTC
-	TRBJ2-5	TRBV6-5	-	CASSYAGPRETQYF	TGTGCCAGCAGTTACGCGGGTCCGAGGGAGACCCAGTACTTC
-	TRBJ1-2	TRBV7-3	-	CASSPDRNYGYTF	TGTGCCAGCAGCCCTGACAGGAACTATGGCTACACCTTC
-	TRBJ1-5	TRBV4-3	-	CASSFTGTNQPQHF	TGCGCCAGCAGCTTTACAGGGACCAATCAGCCCCAGCATTTT
-	TRBJ1-1	TRBV5-1	TRBD1	CASFGQGDTEAFF	TGCGCCAGCTTTGGACAGGGAGACACTGAAGCTTTCTTT
-	TRBJ2-1	TRBV5-6	TRBD2	CASRSSPGLAPETYEQFF	TGTGCCAGCAGATCGTCACCGGGACTAGCCCCGGAAACATATGAGCAGTTCTTC
-	TRBJ1-2	TRBV30	-	CAFAGVSLPFYGYTF	TGTGCCTTCGCCGGGGTTAGCTTGCCCTTCTATGGCTACACCTTC
-	TRBJ1-1	TRBV29-1	-	CSVDTGWGTEAFF	TGCAGCGTTGATACAGGGTGGGGAACTGAAGCTTTCTTT
-	TRBJ1-1	TRBV6-5	TRBD1	CASRRTGDIEAFF	TGTGCCAGCAGGAGAACAGGGGACATTGAAGCTTTCTTT
once	TRBJ2-5	TRBV21-1	-	CATPRVSEETQYF	TGTGCCACCCCGCGGGTTAGCGAGGAGACCCAGTACTTC
-	TRBJ1-1	TRBV5-1	-	CASSLGVTSTTEAFF	TGCGCCAGCAGCTTGGGTGTTACCAGTACCACTGAAGCTTTCTTT
-	TRBJ1-6	TRBV4-2	-	CASSPYPSLNSPLHF	TGTGCCAGCAGCCCTTATCCCTCCCTTAATTCACCCCTCCACTTT
few	TRBJ2-1	TRBV14	TRBD2	CASSQYKTSDYNEQFF	TGTGCCAGCAGCCAATACAAGACTAGCGACTACAATGAGCAGTTCTTC
few	TRBJ2-3	TRBV5-1	TRBD1	CASSPGQVGDTQYF	TGCGCCAGCAGCCCCGGACAGGTAGGAGATACGCAGTATTTT
-	TRBJ1-6	TRBV4-3	-	CASREDSSYNSPLHF	TGCGCCAGTCGAGAGGATAGCTCCTATAATTCACCCCTCCACTTT
-	TRBJ1-2	TRBV28	-	CASSLNPVYGYTF	TGTGCCAGCAGTTTAAATCCGGTCTATGGCTACACCTTC
-	TRBJ2-6	TRBV6-4	-	CASSDLQGGANVLTF	TGTGCCAGCAGTGACCTTCAGGGTGGGGCCAACGTCCTGACTTTC
-	TRBJ2-5	TRBV30	-	CAWSVLTPRETQYF	TGTGCCTGGAGTGTACTTACTCCGCGGGAGACCCAGTACTTC
few	TRBJ1-1	TRBV5-1	-	CASSLTAMNTEAFF	TGCGCCAGCAGCTTGACAGCCATGAACACTGAAGCTTTCTTT
-	TRBJ2-3	TRBV18	TRBD2	CASSPGLAGADTQYF	TGTGCCAGCTCACCGGGACTAGCGGGGGCAGATACGCAGTATTTT
-	TRBJ1-1	TRBV5-1	-	CASSLTHQTTGFIMNTEAFF	TGCGCCAGCAGCTTGACCCACCAAACGACAGGATTTATTATGAACACTGAAGCTTTCTTT
-	TRBJ1-5	TRBV7-9	-	CASSDERQPQHF	TGTGCCAGCAGCGACGAGCGTCAGCCCCAGCATTTT
-	TRBJ2-6	TRBV6-5	-	CASSYLSGGANVLTF	TGTGCCAGCAGTTACCTCTCGGGGGGGGCCAACGTCCTGACTTTC
few	TRBJ2-7	TRBV6-4	TRBD1	CASSEGDRGEQYF	TGTGCCAGCAGTGAGGGAGACAGGGGCGAGCAGTACTTC
-	TRBJ1-1	TRBV6-5	-	CASSYAGGSNTEAFF	TGTGCCAGCAGTTACGCCGGGGGGAGTAACACTGAAGCTTTCTTT
once	TRBJ1-1	TRBV6-5	TRBD1	CASSYSPGQGAAFF	TGTGCCAGCAGTTACTCTCCGGGACAGGGAGCAGCTTTCTTT
-	TRBJ1-4	TRBV7-6	TRBD1	CASSLALYTGELFF	TGTGCCAGCAGCTTAGCGCTCTATACAGGGGAACTGTTTTTT
-	TRBJ1-2	TRBV7-9	-	CASSETVTVGYGYTF	TGTGCCAGCAGCGAAACAGTTACCGTGGGCTATGGCTACACCTTC
-	TRBJ1-1	TRBV2	TRBD1	CASSWTGLNTEAFF	TGTGCCAGCAGCTGGACAGGGCTGAACACTGAAGCTTTCTTT
-	TRBJ1-5	TRBV6-6	-	CASSSRQPQHF	TGTGCCAGCAGTTCCCGTCAGCCCCAGCATTTT
-	TRBJ2-1	TRBV9	-	CASSVGPSREQFF	TGTGCCAGCAGCGTAGGGCCTAGCCGTGAGCAGTTCTTC
-	TRBJ2-2	TRBV19	-	CASSPRPRVETGELFF	TGTGCCAGTAGTCCCAGACCCAGGGTAGAGACCGGGGAGCTGTTTTTT
-	TRBJ2-3	TRBV4-1	-	CASSRSQDDTDTQYF	TGCGCCAGCAGCCGGTCACAGGATGACACAGATACGCAGTATTTT
few	TRBJ2-6	TRBV11-1	TRBD1	CASSLQGTGANVLTF	TGTGCCAGCAGCCTACAGGGGACTGGGGCCAACGTCCTGACTTTC
-	TRBJ2-1	TRBV25-1	-	CASSGAGPLNEQFF	TGTGCCAGCAGTGGCGCAGGCCCGTTAAATGAGCAGTTCTTC
few	TRBJ1-1	TRBV5-6	-	CASSLLSLANTEAFF	TGTGCCAGCAGCTTGTTGTCATTAGCGAACACTGAAGCTTTCTTT